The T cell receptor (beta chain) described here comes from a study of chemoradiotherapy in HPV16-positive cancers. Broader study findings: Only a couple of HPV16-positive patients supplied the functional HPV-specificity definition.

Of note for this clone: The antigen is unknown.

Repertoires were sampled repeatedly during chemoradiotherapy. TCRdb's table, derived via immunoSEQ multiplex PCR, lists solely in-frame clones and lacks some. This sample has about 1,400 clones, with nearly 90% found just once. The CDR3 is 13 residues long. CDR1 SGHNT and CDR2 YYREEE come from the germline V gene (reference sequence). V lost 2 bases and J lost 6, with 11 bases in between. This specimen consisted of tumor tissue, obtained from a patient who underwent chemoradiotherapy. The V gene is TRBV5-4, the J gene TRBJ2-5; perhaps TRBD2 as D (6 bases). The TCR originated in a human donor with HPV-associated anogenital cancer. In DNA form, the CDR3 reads TGTGCCAGCAGCTTCACTAGCCTCAAGACCCAGTACTTC. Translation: CASSFTSLKTQYF.